This is a list of T cell receptor beta chains from one sample in a study of cytomegalovirus exposure and HLA in healthy donors. Sequencing was performed with immunoSEQ multiplex PCR; in TCRdb, only in-frame clones are kept and a portion is missing. The data show around 130,000 clones, roughly 86% seen once. Material for sequencing was PBMCs. The receptor set was obtained from a man aged 30 to 39 in good health and CMV-seronegative. Each CDR3 is given with its conserved first and last residue. A D gene is named only where the DNA matches it firmly. Rows give clone size only sometimes, using once, few, many, or a class for an expanded clone.

D gene	clone size	V gene	J gene	CDR3 protein	CDR3 DNA
-	few	TRBV6-6	TRBJ2-2	CASSQNTGELFF	TGTGCCAGCAGCCAGAACACCGGGGAGCTGTTTTTT
-	-	TRBV9	TRBJ2-1	CASSVGVTRTYNEQFF	TGTGCCAGCAGCGTAGGGGTGACTAGGACTTACAATGAGCAGTTCTTC
TRBD1	-	TRBV7-8	TRBJ2-7	CASSLRAGGYEQYF	TGTGCCAGCAGCTTAAGGGCAGGGGGCTACGAGCAGTACTTC
-	once	TRBV5-5	TRBJ1-5	CASSPGTIYSNQPQHF	TGTGCCAGCAGCCCCGGGACAATCTATAGCAATCAGCCCCAGCATTTT
-	-	TRBV7-2	TRBJ2-3	CASSSQLRATDTQYF	TGTGCCAGCAGCTCACAATTGAGGGCCACAGATACGCAGTATTTT
-	-	TRBV2	TRBJ1-6	CASIWTDDNSPLHF	TGTGCCAGCATCTGGACAGACGACAATTCACCCCTCCACTTT
-	-	TRBV5-1	TRBJ1-2	CASSLAPSQGTLNYGYTF	TGCGCCAGCAGCTTGGCCCCGTCGCAGGGGACACTTAACTATGGCTACACCTTC
-	-	TRBV6-6	TRBJ2-3	CASSQTREDTQYF	TGTGCCAGCAGCCAGACCAGGGAAGATACGCAGTATTTT
-	-	TRBV4-2	TRBJ1-2	CASSQESRGYTF	TGTGCCAGCAGCCAAGAGAGTCGTGGCTACACCTTC
TRBD1	-	TRBV19	TRBJ1-3	CATKDRQPSGNTIYF	TGTGCCACTAAGGACAGGCAGCCCTCTGGAAACACCATATATTTT
TRBD1	once	TRBV12-5	TRBJ2-5	CASGLGTGGAETQYF	TGTGCTAGTGGTTTGGGCACAGGGGGCGCTGAGACCCAGTACTTC
-	-	TRBV18	TRBJ2-2	CASSPKLVAGELFF	TGTGCCAGCTCACCAAAGCTAGTCGCCGGGGAGCTGTTTTTT
-	-	TRBV5-6	TRBJ2-2	CASSFGGPGTGELFF	TGTGCCAGCAGCTTCGGGGGACCGGGCACCGGGGAGCTGTTTTTT
TRBD1	once	TRBV6-5	TRBJ1-3	CASSYGTGGGNTIYF	TGTGCCAGCAGTTACGGGACAGGGGGTGGAAACACCATATATTTT
TRBD1	-	TRBV5-1	TRBJ2-7	CASSFGPGQGGYEQYF	TGCGCCAGCAGCTTCGGACCGGGACAGGGGGGTTACGAGCAGTACTTC
TRBD1	-	TRBV7-8	TRBJ2-3	CASSLDHRGLSTDTQYF	TGTGCCAGCAGCTTAGACCACAGGGGGCTCAGCACAGATACGCAGTATTTT
-	few	TRBV11-2	TRBJ2-7	CASSLNPAGPEQYF	TGTGCCAGCAGCTTAAACCCTGCGGGCCCCGAGCAGTACTTC
-	-	TRBV7-9	TRBJ1-1	CATGRNVNTEAFF	TGTGCCACCGGGAGGAACGTGAACACTGAAGCTTTCTTT
-	-	TRBV14	TRBJ1-3	CASSPPGAFSGNTIYF	TGTGCCAGCAGCCCGCCTGGGGCCTTCTCTGGAAACACCATATATTTT
-	-	TRBV7-2	TRBJ1-2	CASSPRQLYGYTF	TGTGCCAGCAGCCCTCGACAGCTCTATGGCTACACCTTC
TRBD2	once	TRBV2	TRBJ2-5	CASSTTSGGGETQYF	TGTGCCAGCAGTACGACTAGCGGGGGTGGTGAGACCCAGTACTTC
-	-	TRBV2	TRBJ2-7	CASSEIGDSYEQYF	TGTGCCAGCAGTGAGATAGGGGACTCCTACGAGCAGTACTTC
-	-	TRBV27	TRBJ2-2	CASHKGGAGELFF	TGTGCCAGCCACAAAGGGGGAGCCGGGGAGCTGTTTTTT
TRBD1	-	TRBV6-5	TRBJ1-2	CASREGQEVYGYTF	TGTGCCAGCAGAGAAGGACAGGAAGTCTATGGCTACACCTTC
-	-	TRBV28	TRBJ1-2	CASSFRRGGYTF	TGTGCCAGCAGTTTTAGACGGGGTGGCTACACCTTC
-	once	TRBV27	TRBJ2-6	CASSLAGRTSGANVLTF	TGTGCCAGCAGTTTAGCGGGCAGGACCTCTGGGGCCAACGTCCTGACTTTC
-	-	TRBV19	TRBJ2-5	CASSLEGSSQETQYF	TGTGCCAGTAGTCTGGAGGGGTCGAGCCAAGAGACCCAGTACTTC
-	-	TRBV15	TRBJ2-5	CATSNVGDQETQYF	TGTGCCACCAGCAATGTAGGGGACCAAGAGACCCAGTACTTC
-	-	TRBV4-1	TRBJ2-7	CASSQASGAPYEQYF	TGCGCCAGCAGCCAAGCCAGCGGCGCTCCCTACGAGCAGTACTTC
TRBD2	once	TRBV7-8	TRBJ2-1	CASSLGLADYNEQFF	TGTGCCAGCAGCTTAGGACTAGCGGACTACAATGAGCAGTTCTTC
TRBD1	-	TRBV28	TRBJ2-7	CASRPGQSYEQYF	TGTGCCAGCAGGCCGGGACAGTCCTACGAGCAGTACTTC
-	-	TRBV4-1	TRBJ1-1	CASSLGPWESTEAFF	TGCGCCAGCAGCCTCGGACCCTGGGAGAGCACTGAAGCTTTCTTT
TRBD1	-	TRBV2	TRBJ1-2	CASSTSGGYGYTF	TGTGCCAGCAGTACATCAGGGGGTTATGGCTACACCTTC
TRBD1	-	TRBV11-2	TRBJ2-7	CASSPTGGHEQYF	TGTGCCAGCAGTCCGACAGGGGGCCACGAGCAGTACTTC
-	-	TRBV12-5	TRBJ2-7	CASGTTETYEQYF	TGTGCTAGTGGTACGACAGAAACCTACGAGCAGTACTTC
-	-	TRBV28	TRBJ2-1	CASSQKGAPVYNEQFF	TGTGCCAGCAGTCAAAAGGGAGCCCCCGTCTACAATGAGCAGTTCTTC
-	-	TRBV29-1	TRBJ2-1	CSVVQTSTVYNEQFF	TGCAGCGTTGTTCAGACATCAACAGTCTACAATGAGCAGTTCTTC
-	-	TRBV5-1	TRBJ2-1	CASSLEWRGEQFF	TGCGCCAGCAGCTTGGAGTGGAGGGGTGAGCAGTTCTTC
-	-	TRBV2	TRBJ1-1	CARSRAENTEAFF	TGTGCCAGATCCAGGGCAGAGAACACTGAAGCTTTCTTT
TRBD1	few	TRBV19	TRBJ1-2	CASSIAGQGGYGYTF	TGTGCCAGTAGTATCGCGGGACAGGGGGGCTATGGCTACACCTTC
TRBD2	-	TRBV7-2	TRBJ2-1	CASSRTSGGAYNEQFF	TGTGCCAGCAGCCGTACTAGCGGGGGGGCCTACAATGAGCAGTTCTTC
TRBD2	-	TRBV4-1	TRBJ2-2	CASSQETSGRGFGELFF	TGCGCCAGCAGCCAAGAGACTAGCGGGAGGGGGTTCGGGGAGCTGTTTTTT
TRBD1	-	TRBV28	TRBJ1-3	CASSSPATGVSGNTIYF	TGTGCCAGCTCGTCCCCCGCGACAGGGGTCTCTGGAAACACCATATATTTT
TRBD1	-	TRBV9	TRBJ1-1	CASSRQGPNTEAFF	TGTGCCAGCAGTCGACAGGGACCGAACACTGAAGCTTTCTTT
-	-	TRBV7-6	TRBJ2-2	CASSSGVPGGELFF	TGTGCCAGCAGCTCCGGAGTACCGGGCGGGGAGCTGTTTTTT
-	-	TRBV28	TRBJ1-5	CASSRDSNQPQHF	TGTGCCAGCAGCCGGGATAGCAATCAGCCCCAGCATTTT
TRBD1	-	TRBV4-2	TRBJ2-2	CASSHARQGRNTGELFF	TGTGCCAGCAGCCACGCTCGACAGGGGCGAAACACCGGGGAGCTGTTTTTT
TRBD1	-	TRBV5-5	TRBJ2-7	CASSFSDRGYEQYF	TGTGCCAGCAGCTTCTCGGACAGGGGCTACGAGCAGTACTTC